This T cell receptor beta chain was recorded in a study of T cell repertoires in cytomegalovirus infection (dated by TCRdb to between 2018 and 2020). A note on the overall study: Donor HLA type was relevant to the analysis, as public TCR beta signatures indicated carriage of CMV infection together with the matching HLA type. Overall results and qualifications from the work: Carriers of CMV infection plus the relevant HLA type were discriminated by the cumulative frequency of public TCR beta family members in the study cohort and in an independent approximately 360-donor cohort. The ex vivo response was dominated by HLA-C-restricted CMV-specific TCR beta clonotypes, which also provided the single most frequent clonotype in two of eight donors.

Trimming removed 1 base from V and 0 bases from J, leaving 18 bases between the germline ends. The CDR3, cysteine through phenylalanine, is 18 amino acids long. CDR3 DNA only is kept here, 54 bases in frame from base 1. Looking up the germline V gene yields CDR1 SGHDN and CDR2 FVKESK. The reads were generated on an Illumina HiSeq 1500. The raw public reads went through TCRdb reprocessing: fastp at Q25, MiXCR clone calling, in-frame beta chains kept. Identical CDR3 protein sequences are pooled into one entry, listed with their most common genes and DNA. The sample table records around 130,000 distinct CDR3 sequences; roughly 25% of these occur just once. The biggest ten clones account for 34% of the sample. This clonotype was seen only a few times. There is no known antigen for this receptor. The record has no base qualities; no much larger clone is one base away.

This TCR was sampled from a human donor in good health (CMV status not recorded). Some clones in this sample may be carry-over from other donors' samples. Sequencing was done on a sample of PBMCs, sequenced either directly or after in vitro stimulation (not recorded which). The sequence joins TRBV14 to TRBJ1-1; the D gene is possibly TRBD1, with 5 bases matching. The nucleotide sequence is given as TGTGCCAGCAGCCAAGGGTCGGGGGGATTTAATATGAACACTGAAGCTTTCTTT. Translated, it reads CASSQGSGGFNMNTEAFF. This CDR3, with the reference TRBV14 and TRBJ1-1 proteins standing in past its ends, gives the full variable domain EAGVTQFPSHSVIEKGQTVTLRCDPISGHDNLYWYRRVMGKEIKFLLHFVKESKQDESGMPNNRFLAERTGGTYSTLKVQPAELEDSGVYFCASSQGSGGFNMNTEAFFGQGTRLTVV.